This TCR beta chain appears in the sequencing data of a study of blood T cell repertoires in COVID-19. Overall study: Acute-phase and convalescent COVID-19 samples originated in the United States, Italy and Spain. The cDNA or gDNA used as material had been derived from T cells, B-cell-depleted T cells, or PBMCs.

Per the original methods: Amplification with reference gene primers provided the estimates of nucleated cell counts. Some clones are missing from TCRdb's copy, which holds only in-frame ones; the method was immunoSEQ multiplex PCR. That table gives V, J and clone size, and the DNA gave D and trimming. The sample lists over 100,000 clones; roughly four fifths were seen once. CDR1 and CDR2 (germline): GTSNPN, SVGIG (reference sequence). The CDR3 extends over 15 amino acids. Trimming took 5 bases from V and 0 from J, leaving 11 bases between them. The sequenced material came from peripheral blood. This sequence was found in a woman aged 70-85 years with acute or convalescent COVID-19. The chain uses TRBV30 and TRBJ1-6; maybe TRBD1 (5 bases). For the CDR3, the DNA is TGTGCCTGGGCGGGGACGAGCTCCTATAATTCACCCCTCCACTTT. It yields the protein CAWAGTSSYNSPLHF.